Listed here are 18 T cell receptor beta chains from one sample, sequenced in a study of cytotoxic CD8 clonotypes in ibrutinib-treated CLL. Only in-frame clones appear in the TCRdb table, and some are missing; sequencing was by immunoSEQ multiplex PCR. The sample lists 250,000 to 350,000 clones, 70% to 80% occurring once. The sample in question was PBMCs, obtained at disease progression, from a patient treated with ibrutinib. These receptors were taken from a human donor with chronic lymphocytic leukemia.

This clone was counted a few times. V gene TRBV7-2 combines with J gene TRBJ1-3; 12 nucleotides match TRBD1. This CDR3 contains 19 residues. V was clipped by 4 bases and J by 2 bases; unmatched bases: 12. Germline V CDR1 and CDR2: SGHTA, FQGNSA. CDR3 nucleotide sequence: TGTGCCAGCAGCTCACCGGGACAGGGGGCCCCTAGGCCTGGAAACACCATATATTTT. Protein: CASSSPGQGAPRPGNTIYF.

The rearrangement links TRBV18 to TRBJ1-2; D possibly corresponds to TRBD1 (6 bases). V was clipped by 6 bases and J by 5 bases, with 16 bases between them. From germline, CDR1 is KGHSH and CDR2 LQKENI. The CDR3 length is 14 residues. CDR3 nucleotides: TGTGCCAGCTCTCAACAGGGTTCGGAGTATGGCTACACCTTC. Protein: CASSQQGSEYGYTF. Full variable domain (remainder filled in from reference TRBV18 and TRBJ1-2): NAGVMQNPRHLVRRRGQEARLRCSPMKGHSHVYWYRQLPEEGLKFMVYLQKENIIDESGMPKERFSAEFPKEGPSILRIQQVVRGDSAAYFCASSQQGSEYGYTFGSGTRLTVV.

In regard to this clone: Within the sample, other DNA sequences also encode this same CDR3. This sequence joins TRBV11-3 and TRBJ1-1; D remains ambiguous. Germline CDR1 and CDR2: SGHNT and YENEEA. Trimming shortened V by 1 base and J by 1 base, and 4 bases separated the two germline ends. This CDR3 contains 13 residues. CDR3 amino acids: CASSLGQNTEAFF. The CDR3 coding sequence is TGTGCCAGCAGCTTAGGACAGAACACTGAAGCTTTCTTT.

The sample holds a few counts of this clone. The chain is built from TRBV10-3 and TRBJ2-7; a weak D match, TRBD2 (5 bases). Germline V CDR1 and CDR2: ENHRY, SYGVKD. Trimming removed 1 base at V and 2 bases at J, with 12 bases between. The CDR3 sequence is 15 residues long. The CDR3 region is CAISEYGLDTYEQYF. CDR3 coding DNA: TGTGCCATCAGTGAGTATGGACTCGATACCTACGAGCAGTACTTC.

This clone was seen a handful of times. The V and J genes are TRBV18 and TRBJ2-2; D gene ambiguous. The germline V and J ends were trimmed by 0 bases and 3 bases, with 2 bases remaining between them. The germline gives CDR1 KGHSH, CDR2 LQKENI. The CDR3 runs to 13 residues. The CDR3 DNA reads TGTGCCAGCTCACCACCCTACACCGGGGAGCTGTTTTTT. This gives the protein CASSPPYTGELFF.

This chain links TRBV6-5 with TRBJ1-1; 7 positions agree with TRBD1. From germline, CDR1 is MNHEY and CDR2 SVGAGI. V shed 6 bases, J shed 5 bases, and the junction held 12 bases outside the gene matches. The CDR3 extends over 15 amino acids. This chain's CDR3 is CASRVPGPRGTEAFF. CDR3 nucleotides: TGTGCCAGCAGGGTACCGGGCCCCAGGGGGACTGAAGCTTTCTTT.

The rearrangement links TRBV2 to TRBJ2-1; 11 bases line up with TRBD2. This CDR3 contains 16 residues. V dropped 2 bases and J dropped 10; count of bases not matched to a gene: 10. Germline V gene data show CDR1 as SNHLY and CDR2 as FYNNEI. CDR3 coding DNA: TGTGCCAGCAGTGAACTTAGCGGGAGGGCATTTCTCGAGCAGTTCTTC. Translation: CASSELSGRAFLEQFF.

The chain is built from TRBV6-5 and TRBJ2-1, with TRBD2 identical over 7 bases. CDR1 MNHEY and CDR2 SVGAGI come from the germline V gene. This CDR3 is built from 13 residues. J gave up 12 bases and V 2 bases, and 7 bases lay outside the gene matches. CDR3 residues: CASSYGGRAGQFF. CDR3 nucleotide sequence: TGTGCCAGCAGTTACGGTGGGAGGGCTGGGCAGTTCTTC.

This rearrangement joins TRBV2 to TRBJ2-7, with 7 bases that match TRBD2. The ends lost 10 bases at V and 3 bases at J; junction bases unmatched: 9. CDR3 length: 13 residues. Germline V lookup: CDR1 SNHLY, CDR2 FYNNEI. For the CDR3, the DNA is TGTGCCACCCAGACTAGCTTCGGCTACGAGCAGTACTTC. Translation gives CATQTSFGYEQYF.

CDR3 nucleotides: TGCGCCAGCAGCACCACCTTCCGGGACAGGGTCTATGGCTACACCTTC. This translates into CASSTTFRDRVYGYTF. The chain joins TRBV5-1 to TRBJ1-2; TRBD1 aligns across 9 bases. The CDR3 has 16 residues. Trimming removed 4 bases from V and 4 bases from J; junction bases left unmatched: 11. The V gene's germline CDR1 is SGHRS and CDR2 YFSETQ.

With respect to this clone: The same CDR3 also results from other DNA sequences found in this sample. The gene calls are TRBV2 and TRBJ1-5, with D maybe TRBD1 (5 bases). V was shortened by 1 base and J by 1 base, with 8 bases between the two germline ends. CDR1 is SNHLY and CDR2 is FYNNEI in the germline V gene. This CDR3 contains 15 residues. CDR3 loop: CASSEVGASNQPQHF. DNA of the CDR3: TGTGCCAGCAGTGAAGTCGGGGCAAGCAATCAGCCCCAGCATTTT.

The chain combines TRBV4-3 with TRBJ1-2; no clear D. V lost 4 bases and J lost 4, with 16 bases in between. CDR1 is LGHNA and CDR2 is YSLEER in the germline V gene. The CDR3 length is 15 residues. The CDR3 bases are TGCGCCAGCAGCCCCCGACCAGGATACACCTATGGCTACACCTTC. Translating gives CASSPRPGYTYGYTF.

The genes are TRBV18 and TRBJ1-3; perhaps TRBD1 as D (5 bases). The germline CDR1 and CDR2 sequences are KGHSH and LQKENI. The CDR3 is 16 amino acids. V lost 1 base, J lost 0 bases, and 10 bases lay in between. The CDR3 nucleotides read TGTGCCAGCTCACCACAGGGGATTCACTCTGGAAACACCATATATTTT. Protein product: CASSPQGIHSGNTIYF.

This rearrangement joins TRBV4-3 to TRBJ2-1, with 10 bases matching TRBD2. The CDR3 is 16 amino acids. Trimming took 0 bases from V and 9 from J; bases not matched to a gene: 8. The germline CDR1 and CDR2 sequences are LGHNA and YSLEER. Here the CDR3 reads CASSQDYGLAAREQFF. CDR3 bases: TGCGCCAGCAGCCAAGATTACGGACTAGCGGCGCGTGAGCAGTTCTTC.

V usage is TRBV19 and J usage is TRBJ2-1, with D possibly matching TRBD2 (5 bases). V lost 6 bases and J lost 2, with 14 bases in between. CDR3 length: 15 residues. Germline CDR1 reads LNHDA; CDR2 reads SQIVND (reference sequence). The CDR3, as DNA: TGTGCCAGTAGCTTGGCTATAGCGACCTACAATGAGCAGTTCTTC. Translated, it gives CASSLAIATYNEQFF.

The table lists this clone with a count of one. The chain links TRBV29-1 to TRBJ1-1; maybe TRBD1 (6 bases). V was pared by 3 bases and J by 1 base, with 9 bases between. This CDR3 region has 13 residues. The V gene's germline CDR1 is SQVTM and CDR2 ANQGSEA. The CDR3 DNA reads as TGCAGCGTTGAGTACAGGGAGAACACTGAAGCTTTCTTT. Protein product: CSVEYRENTEAFF.

V gene TRBV4-1 combines with J gene TRBJ2-7, with TRBD1 matching 7 bases. CDR3 length: 14 amino acids. V dropped 4 bases and J dropped 0; count of bases not matched to a gene: 3. Germline V gene sequence: CDR1 MGHRA, CDR2 YSYEKL. The CDR3: CASSRDRSSYEQYF. The CDR3 DNA sequence: TGCGCCAGCAGCCGGGACAGAAGCTCCTACGAGCAGTACTTC.

The CDR3 is CASSDSGFSTDTQYF. The CDR3 bases are TGTGCCAGCAGCGATAGCGGGTTTAGCACAGATACGCAGTATTTT. The chain recombines TRBV7-3 with TRBJ2-3; 7 bases match TRBD2. Per the germline V gene, CDR1 is SGHTA and CDR2 is FQGTGA. This CDR3 contains 15 residues. The ends lost 5 bases at V and 0 bases at J; junction bases unmatched: 5.